Listed below are T cell receptor beta chains from one sample, sequenced in a study of T cell repertoires in cytomegalovirus infection. These receptors are not linked to any known antigen. TCRdb ran MiXCR on the reads and lists one entry per CDR3 protein. The sample has fewer than 350,000 distinct CDR3 sequences; roughly 28% are singletons. The specimen comprised cultured PBMCs, sampled from culture after CMV antigen stimulation. These receptors were taken from a human donor in good health (CMV status not recorded). Some clones in this sample may be carry-over from other donors' samples. The conserved cysteine and the conserved F or W are not part of the CDR3 here. A D gene is named only where the DNA matches it firmly.

>TRBV25-1|-
ASSDVRVMNTEAF
>TRBV4-2|-
ASSPSSGGYEQY
>TRBV12-3/TRBV12-4|-
ASSLWDFQVNTEAF
>TRBV7-9|-
VPQGANTGELF
>TRBV6-4|-
ASSVDQSADTQY
>TRBV5-1|-
ASSLYSETEAF
>TRBV7-2|-
ASSFPILQGEDTEAF
>TRBV5-1|-
ASSRTLDEQF
>TRBV19|-
ASSKKGITEAF
>TRBV6-1|-
ASGGVSGYT
>TRBV5-1|TRBD2
ASSFQRERGEQY
>TRBV11-2|TRBD1
ASSLDLGQPYEQY
>TRBV10-3|TRBD1
AISPAGGYEQY
>TRBV10-3|-
AITPSRDYGYT
>TRBV28|-
ASSLTGGVGYEQY
>TRBV7-9|TRBD1
ASSLSGRGLGMSEAF
>TRBV6-1|-
ASSDGTGTDTQY
>TRBV7-8|TRBD1
ASSPRAGQGIQGYT
>TRBV29-1|-
SVERSDTPGNEQF
>TRBV3-1|-
ASSQATYEQY
>TRBV7-2|-
ASSPRHEQF
>TRBV7-2|TRBD2
ASTEPGLAGREAETQY
>TRBV7-8|-
ASSLSGVYEKLF
>TRBV7-8|-
ASSILAESSYNEQF
>TRBV7-9|-
ASGGEGRGTEAF
>TRBV7-9|TRBD1
ASSPGGFRGNTIY
>TRBV19|TRBD1
ASRRSEGAFHYGYT
>TRBV7-2|-
ASSLLGPGANVLT
>TRBV7-3|-
ASSLGRMNTEAF
>TRBV12-3/TRBV12-4|-
ASSLFSNRAYGYT
>TRBV5-4|TRBD2
ASSFGLTSGGFEETQY
>TRBV7-2|-
ASSSHGGADTIY
>TRBV11-2|-
ASSPTGTPLNNEQF
>TRBV10-3|TRBD2
AISGAGGEQETQY
>TRBV19|-
ATRGPHSNQPQH
>TRBV5-1|TRBD2
ASSLAGGKMAFTDTQY
>TRBV6-6|-
ASTDFRGQPTYNEQF
>TRBV7-3|TRBD1
ASSETGGSEKLF
>TRBV10-3|TRBD2
AISATGGTTPERNEQF
>TRBV12-3/TRBV12-4|TRBD2
ASSPQTSLGFTDTQY